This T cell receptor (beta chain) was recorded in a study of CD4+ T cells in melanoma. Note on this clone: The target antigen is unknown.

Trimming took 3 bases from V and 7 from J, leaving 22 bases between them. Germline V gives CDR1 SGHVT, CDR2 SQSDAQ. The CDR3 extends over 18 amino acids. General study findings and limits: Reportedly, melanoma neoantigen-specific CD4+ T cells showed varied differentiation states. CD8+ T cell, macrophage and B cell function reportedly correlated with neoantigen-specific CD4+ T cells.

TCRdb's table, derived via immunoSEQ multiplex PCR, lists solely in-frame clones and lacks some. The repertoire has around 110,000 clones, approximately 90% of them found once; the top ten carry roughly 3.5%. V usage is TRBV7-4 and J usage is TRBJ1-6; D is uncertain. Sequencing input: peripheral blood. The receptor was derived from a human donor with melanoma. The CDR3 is CASSLGRSGNSLNSPLHF. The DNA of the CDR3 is TGTGCCAGCAGCTTGGGTAGGTCTGGGAATTCCTTAAATTCACCCCTCCACTTT.